This T cell receptor beta chain was captured by sequencing in a study of cytomegalovirus exposure and HLA in healthy donors. In the PCR, 60 Vbeta and 13 Jbeta primers were used. The protocol was immunoSEQ multiplex PCR, while the TCRdb copy is restricted to in-frame clones and leaves out a portion. The sample includes 150,000 or so clones, 65% to 85% of them seen just once. The junction had 10 bases not matched to a gene; V was cut back by 7 bases and J by 6 bases. Germline CDR1 and CDR2: SQVTM and ANQGSEA. The CDR3 contains 13 residues. The clonotype was recovered from a man between 50 and 59 years old in good health and CMV-seronegative. The chain combines TRBV29-1 with TRBJ2-7; TRBD1 agrees at 9 bases. Sample: PBMCs. CDR3 DNA sequence: TGCAGCGACTCGGGACAGGGACCGATCGAGCAGTACTTC. Translating gives CSDSGQGPIEQYF.